The rows below give T cell receptor beta chains drawn from one sample of a study of blood T cell repertoires in COVID-19. TCRdb keeps only in-frame clones here, not all; method: immunoSEQ multiplex PCR. The sample yields approximately 190,000 clones, about 88% seen once. Specimen: peripheral blood. All receptors derive from a woman aged 40 to 50 who had recovered from COVID-19. CDR3s leave out the opening cysteine and the closing phenylalanine or tryptophan.

CDR3 length: 13
V gene: TRBV30
J gene: TRBJ2-2
CDR3 protein: AWSLLAGVPGELF

CDR3 length: 14
V gene: TRBV7-6
J gene: TRBJ2-1
CDR3 protein: ASSLARTSGNNEQF

CDR3 length: 11
V gene: TRBV12-3/TRBV12-4
J gene: TRBJ2-7
CDR3 protein: ASRGRTKEEQY

CDR3 length: 12
V gene: TRBV5-1
J gene: TRBJ1-3
CDR3 protein: ASSQQGFGNTIY

CDR3 length: 13
V gene: TRBV19
J gene: TRBJ1-4
CDR3 protein: ASSRGQASNEKLF

CDR3 length: 14
V gene: TRBV21-1
J gene: TRBJ1-2
CDR3 protein: ASSNGTTGLRGGYT

CDR3 length: 11
V gene: TRBV29-1
J gene: TRBJ2-1
CDR3 protein: SPGRNSYNEQF

CDR3 length: 14
V gene: TRBV19
J gene: TRBJ1-4
CDR3 protein: ASSTGPGGLNEKLF

CDR3 length: 14
V gene: TRBV5-1
J gene: TRBJ2-7
CDR3 protein: ASSVGYGQGTGEQY

CDR3 length: 17
V gene: TRBV4-2
J gene: TRBJ2-2
CDR3 protein: ASSQEVTASGRYTGELF

CDR3 length: 12
V gene: TRBV5-4
J gene: TRBJ1-2
CDR3 protein: ASSLDSTNYGYT

CDR3 length: 14
V gene: TRBV28
J gene: TRBJ2-7
CDR3 protein: ASSSNKRHHSYEQY

CDR3 length: 15
V gene: TRBV19
J gene: TRBJ1-3
CDR3 protein: ASSNPRGTSSGNTIY

CDR3 length: 15
V gene: TRBV28
J gene: TRBJ2-7
CDR3 protein: ASSLSGGRPLVYEQY

CDR3 length: 15
V gene: TRBV3-1/TRBV3-2
J gene: TRBJ2-3
CDR3 protein: ASSQDSGTSVTDTQY

CDR3 length: 12
V gene: TRBV11-2
J gene: TRBJ2-1
CDR3 protein: ASSTDPRDSEQF

CDR3 length: 14
V gene: TRBV6-5
J gene: TRBJ2-7
CDR3 protein: ASSSASGRGSYEQY

CDR3 length: 12
V gene: TRBV7-9
J gene: TRBJ2-7
CDR3 protein: ASSLAQGPYEQY

CDR3 length: 14
V gene: TRBV3-1/TRBV3-2
J gene: TRBJ2-5
CDR3 protein: ASSQGLAGDWETQY

CDR3 length: 13
V gene: TRBV7-2
J gene: TRBJ2-7
CDR3 protein: ASSLVTGGRYEQY

CDR3 length: 17
V gene: TRBV5-4
J gene: TRBJ2-1
CDR3 protein: ASSLLIFGLRRDDNEQF

CDR3 length: 11
V gene: TRBV27
J gene: TRBJ2-5
CDR3 protein: ASSWSNEGTQY

CDR3 length: 12
V gene: TRBV18
J gene: TRBJ2-7
CDR3 protein: ASSQKAGYYEQY

CDR3 length: 15
V gene: TRBV19
J gene: TRBJ2-3
CDR3 protein: ASSIGGLAGGTDTQY

CDR3 length: 15
V gene: TRBV28
J gene: TRBJ1-5
CDR3 protein: ASSSLGPAGSNQPQH

CDR3 length: 13
V gene: TRBV18
J gene: TRBJ2-5
CDR3 protein: ASSPPGDGGETQY

CDR3 length: 14
V gene: TRBV24-1
J gene: TRBJ2-3
CDR3 protein: ATSDASRTSTDTQY

CDR3 length: 12
V gene: TRBV9
J gene: TRBJ2-3
CDR3 protein: ASATGGPTDTQY

CDR3 length: 13
V gene: TRBV5-5
J gene: TRBJ2-5
CDR3 protein: ASSNTGLPQETQY

CDR3 length: 13
V gene: TRBV5-6
J gene: TRBJ1-6
CDR3 protein: ASSYGQGVNSPLH

CDR3 length: 11
V gene: TRBV11-1
J gene: TRBJ2-7
CDR3 protein: ASRRTGAYEQY

CDR3 length: 12
V gene: TRBV7-2
J gene: TRBJ2-2
CDR3 protein: ASSRTGVIGELF

CDR3 length: 14
V gene: TRBV28
J gene: TRBJ2-6
CDR3 protein: ASSGTGPSGANVLT

CDR3 length: 13
V gene: TRBV19
J gene: TRBJ1-5
CDR3 protein: ASSMVGLLNQPQH

CDR3 length: 11
V gene: TRBV30
J gene: TRBJ2-5
CDR3 protein: AWSKDSQETQY

CDR3 length: 9
V gene: TRBV6-5
J gene: TRBJ1-4
CDR3 protein: ASSPDEKLF

CDR3 length: 12
V gene: TRBV29-1
J gene: TRBJ1-5
CDR3 protein: SVAQGDSNQPQH

CDR3 length: 12
V gene: TRBV4-2
J gene: TRBJ1-5
CDR3 protein: ASSNNRGGQPQH

CDR3 length: 14
V gene: TRBV7-6
J gene: TRBJ2-7
CDR3 protein: ASSLGLAGSSHEQY

CDR3 length: 13
V gene: TRBV6-5
J gene: TRBJ2-2
CDR3 protein: ASSLKWEGTGELF

CDR3 length: 13
V gene: TRBV18
J gene: TRBJ1-1
CDR3 protein: ASSRPDRANTEAF

CDR3 length: 13
V gene: TRBV30
J gene: TRBJ1-5
CDR3 protein: AWSLRDRRNQPQH

CDR3 length: 13
V gene: TRBV10-2
J gene: TRBJ1-2
CDR3 protein: ATSGGGTANYGYT

CDR3 length: 9
V gene: TRBV7-2
J gene: TRBJ2-7
CDR3 protein: ASRSLYEQY

CDR3 length: 14
V gene: TRBV7-2
J gene: TRBJ2-2
CDR3 protein: ASSLLNRANTGELF

CDR3 length: 12
V gene: TRBV27
J gene: TRBJ2-7
CDR3 protein: ASSTGGQFYEQY

CDR3 length: 14
V gene: TRBV2
J gene: TRBJ2-2
CDR3 protein: ASSIQGMGNTGELF

CDR3 length: 11
V gene: TRBV30
J gene: TRBJ1-3
CDR3 protein: AWSVGGGNTIY